Below, one TCR beta chain is given with its context. Its antigen is unidentified. This specimen comes from a study of shared clonotypes between healthy human individuals. General study results and limits: The genetic and exposure-history diversity represented was limited by few donors.

250 to 350 ng DNA, some 30,000 T cell genomes, went into unsorted PBMC replicate PCRs. Generated by immunoSEQ multiplex PCR, the TCRdb table keeps only in-frame clones and is missing some. The data contain about 490,000 clones, 76% of them singletons. V lost 4 bases and J lost 0, with 6 bases in between. This CDR3 spans 14 amino acids. Germline lookup yields CDR1 SNHLY and CDR2 FYNNEI. Sequencing was done on a sample of PBMCs. The genes are TRBV2 and TRBJ2-2; D call uncertain. This clonotype was obtained from a woman between 40 and 50 years old in good health. Some clones in this sample may be carry-over from other donors' samples. The CDR3 loop reads CASSAGANTGELFF. DNA of the CDR3: TGTGCCAGCAGTGCGGGTGCGAACACCGGGGAGCTGTTTTTT.